One and the same sample provided the 15 T cell receptor beta chains below, sequenced in a study of shared clonotypes between healthy human individuals. The data were produced by immunoSEQ multiplex PCR, yet TCRdb's version contains in-frame clones alone and is incomplete. The table has some 100,000 clones, 68% seen once. Specimen: memory CD8+ T cells sorted from blood. Regarding subset: CD45RO+ cells pooled with CCR7-negative TemRA cells. All receptors come from a woman younger than 45 in good health.

This clone was recorded a few times. This rearrangement joins TRBV21-1 to TRBJ1-2. TRBV21-1 is a pseudogene segment. This CDR3 is 15 amino acids long. The CDR3 is CASSKGARSFYGYTF. In nucleotides, the CDR3 is TGTGCCAGCAGCAAAGGCGCACGTTCATTCTATGGCTACACCTTC.

By sample fraction, this clone is medium-sized. Other nucleotide sequences from this sample produce the same CDR3. This rearrangement joins TRBV15 to TRBJ2-3; D is unclear. The germline CDR1 and CDR2 sequences are LNHNV and YYDKDF (reference sequence). V was cut by 0 bases and J by 0 bases, with 7 bases left in between. The CDR3 has 15 residues. Written as DNA, the CDR3 is TGTGCCACCAGCAGAGATCGCGGCAGCACAGATACGCAGTATTTT. Translated, it gives CATSRDRGSTDTQYF.

This rearrangement joins TRBV27 to TRBJ2-7, with D unclear. Trimming shortened V by 6 bases and J by 7 bases, and 19 bases separated the two germline ends. This CDR3 comprises 14 residues. Germline values: CDR1 MNHEY, CDR2 SMNVEV (reference sequence). The CDR3 nucleotides are TGTGCCAGCAGAGATAAGACCGGGCTGGGGGAGCAGTACTTC. This codes for CASRDKTGLGEQYF.

This chain connects TRBV4-1 to TRBJ2-5, with no clear D. V was clipped by 1 base and J by 2 bases, with 11 bases between them. The germline gives CDR1 MGHRA, CDR2 YSYEKL. The CDR3 loop spans 15 amino acids. CDR3 sequence (DNA): TGCGCCAGCAGCCAAGTATTAGAGTTTCAAGAGACCCAGTACTTC. Its protein product is CASSQVLEFQETQYF.

The V and J genes are TRBV5-1 and TRBJ2-4; the D is unclear. The CDR3 is 14 amino acids. The V gene's germline CDR1 is SGHRS and CDR2 YFSETQ. V lost 6 bases and J 0 bases, leaving 10 bases between the germline ends. CDR3 coding DNA: TGCGCCAGCAAAGTGGGTCTAGCCAAAAACATTCAGTACTTC. The encoded protein is CASKVGLAKNIQYF.

The chain is built from TRBV6-6 and TRBJ2-3; 9 bases fit TRBD1. The ends lost 4 bases at V and 3 bases at J; junction bases unmatched: 8. This CDR3 has 16 amino acids. Germline V lookup: CDR1 MNHNY, CDR2 SVGAGI (reference sequence). The CDR3 protein is CASSSYRGRETDTQYF. The DNA for the CDR3 is TGTGCCAGCAGTTCATACAGGGGGCGAGAGACAGATACGCAGTATTTT.

V usage is TRBV6-6 and J usage is TRBJ2-7, with TRBD2 as a possible D gene (6 bases). With 6 bases removed from V and 0 bases from J, the gap between germline ends came to 18 bases. From germline, CDR1 is MNHNY and CDR2 SVGAGI (reference sequence). The CDR3 runs 16 residues. CDR3 residues: CASSPLLAEYSYEQYF. CDR3 DNA: TGTGCCAGCAGCCCCCTATTAGCGGAGTACTCCTACGAGCAGTACTTC.

V gene TRBV9 combines with J gene TRBJ1-1; 10 bases line up with TRBD1. Germline CDR1 SGDLS, CDR2 YYNGEE. V was pared by 3 bases and J by 1 base, with 3 bases of the junction left unmatched. The CDR3 totals 15 residues. The CDR3 nucleotides are TGTGCCAGCAGCGGTGACAGGGGGCCGAACACTGAAGCTTTCTTT. It yields the protein CASSGDRGPNTEAFF.

J is TRBJ2-7 and V is TRBV13, with 7 bases identical to TRBD1. The CDR3 has 16 amino acids. The germline CDR1 and CDR2 sequences are PRHDT and FYEKMQ (reference sequence). With V trimmed by 1 base and J by 3 bases, 9 bases remained unmatched. In DNA form, the CDR3 reads TGTGCCAGCAGCTTAGAAGGGGACAGTGACTACTACGAGCAGTACTTC. Its protein product is CASSLEGDSDYYEQYF.

This clone was seen repeatedly, ten times or more. The sample holds other DNA sequences that translate to the same CDR3. V and J are TRBV2 and TRBJ1-5; 7 nucleotides align to TRBD1. V trimming: 5 bases; J trimming: 1 base; junction bases outside the gene matches: 5. The germline gives CDR1 SNHLY, CDR2 FYNNEI. The CDR3 spans 15 residues. CDR3: CASSSGTASNQPQHF. The CDR3 coding sequence is TGTGCCAGCAGTTCTGGGACAGCAAGCAATCAGCCCCAGCATTTT.

The chain employs TRBV10-1 and TRBJ2-1; D gene ambiguous. This CDR3 contains 15 residues. Trimming cost V 2 bases and J 10 bases, with 18 bases left between them. The germline CDR1 and CDR2 sequences are WNHNN and SYGVQD (reference sequence). Here the CDR3 reads CASSEPPYSGLEQFF. The CDR3 DNA reads TGCGCCAGCAGTGAGCCACCGTATAGTGGGTTGGAGCAGTTCTTC.

This chain joins TRBV19 and TRBJ1-5, with TRBD1 matching 9 bases. Germline V gene lookup returns CDR1 LNHDA and CDR2 SQIVND (reference sequence). CDR3 length equals 15 residues. J was trimmed by 4 bases and V by 7 bases; bases with no gene match: 8. The CDR3 is CASTAQGQGNQPQHF. In DNA form, the CDR3 reads TGTGCCAGTACCGCCCAGGGACAGGGAAATCAGCCCCAGCATTTT.

The J gene is TRBJ1-5, the V gene TRBV5-1; no reliable D call. This CDR3 has 14 residues. In germline, CDR1 is SGHRS, CDR2 YFSETQ. V lost 3 bases and J 0 bases, leaving 7 bases between the germline ends. Here the CDR3 reads CASSSDGSNQPQHF. The CDR3 nucleotides are TGCGCCAGCAGCTCGGACGGTAGCAATCAGCCCCAGCATTTT.

The chain has TRBV4-2 and TRBJ2-5, with 10 bases that match TRBD2. Judging by the DNA end, TRBJ2-7 fits better; the J call may be wrong. This CDR3 contains 16 residues. CDR1 is LGHNA and CDR2 is YNFKEQ in the germline V gene. CDR3 bases: TGTGCCAGCAGCCAAGATCAAGCGGGAGGGTACGACGAGCAGTACTTC. It translates to CASSQDQAGGYDEQYF.

The J gene is TRBJ2-5, the V gene TRBV10-3, with D possibly matching TRBD2 (5 bases). The CDR3 length is 16 residues. From germline, CDR1 is ENHRY and CDR2 SYGVKD. The V and J ends lost 2 bases and 2 bases respectively, with 15 bases between them. The CDR3: CAISEGADAEQETQYF. DNA of the CDR3: TGTGCCATCAGTGAGGGAGCGGATGCGGAGCAAGAGACCCAGTACTTC.